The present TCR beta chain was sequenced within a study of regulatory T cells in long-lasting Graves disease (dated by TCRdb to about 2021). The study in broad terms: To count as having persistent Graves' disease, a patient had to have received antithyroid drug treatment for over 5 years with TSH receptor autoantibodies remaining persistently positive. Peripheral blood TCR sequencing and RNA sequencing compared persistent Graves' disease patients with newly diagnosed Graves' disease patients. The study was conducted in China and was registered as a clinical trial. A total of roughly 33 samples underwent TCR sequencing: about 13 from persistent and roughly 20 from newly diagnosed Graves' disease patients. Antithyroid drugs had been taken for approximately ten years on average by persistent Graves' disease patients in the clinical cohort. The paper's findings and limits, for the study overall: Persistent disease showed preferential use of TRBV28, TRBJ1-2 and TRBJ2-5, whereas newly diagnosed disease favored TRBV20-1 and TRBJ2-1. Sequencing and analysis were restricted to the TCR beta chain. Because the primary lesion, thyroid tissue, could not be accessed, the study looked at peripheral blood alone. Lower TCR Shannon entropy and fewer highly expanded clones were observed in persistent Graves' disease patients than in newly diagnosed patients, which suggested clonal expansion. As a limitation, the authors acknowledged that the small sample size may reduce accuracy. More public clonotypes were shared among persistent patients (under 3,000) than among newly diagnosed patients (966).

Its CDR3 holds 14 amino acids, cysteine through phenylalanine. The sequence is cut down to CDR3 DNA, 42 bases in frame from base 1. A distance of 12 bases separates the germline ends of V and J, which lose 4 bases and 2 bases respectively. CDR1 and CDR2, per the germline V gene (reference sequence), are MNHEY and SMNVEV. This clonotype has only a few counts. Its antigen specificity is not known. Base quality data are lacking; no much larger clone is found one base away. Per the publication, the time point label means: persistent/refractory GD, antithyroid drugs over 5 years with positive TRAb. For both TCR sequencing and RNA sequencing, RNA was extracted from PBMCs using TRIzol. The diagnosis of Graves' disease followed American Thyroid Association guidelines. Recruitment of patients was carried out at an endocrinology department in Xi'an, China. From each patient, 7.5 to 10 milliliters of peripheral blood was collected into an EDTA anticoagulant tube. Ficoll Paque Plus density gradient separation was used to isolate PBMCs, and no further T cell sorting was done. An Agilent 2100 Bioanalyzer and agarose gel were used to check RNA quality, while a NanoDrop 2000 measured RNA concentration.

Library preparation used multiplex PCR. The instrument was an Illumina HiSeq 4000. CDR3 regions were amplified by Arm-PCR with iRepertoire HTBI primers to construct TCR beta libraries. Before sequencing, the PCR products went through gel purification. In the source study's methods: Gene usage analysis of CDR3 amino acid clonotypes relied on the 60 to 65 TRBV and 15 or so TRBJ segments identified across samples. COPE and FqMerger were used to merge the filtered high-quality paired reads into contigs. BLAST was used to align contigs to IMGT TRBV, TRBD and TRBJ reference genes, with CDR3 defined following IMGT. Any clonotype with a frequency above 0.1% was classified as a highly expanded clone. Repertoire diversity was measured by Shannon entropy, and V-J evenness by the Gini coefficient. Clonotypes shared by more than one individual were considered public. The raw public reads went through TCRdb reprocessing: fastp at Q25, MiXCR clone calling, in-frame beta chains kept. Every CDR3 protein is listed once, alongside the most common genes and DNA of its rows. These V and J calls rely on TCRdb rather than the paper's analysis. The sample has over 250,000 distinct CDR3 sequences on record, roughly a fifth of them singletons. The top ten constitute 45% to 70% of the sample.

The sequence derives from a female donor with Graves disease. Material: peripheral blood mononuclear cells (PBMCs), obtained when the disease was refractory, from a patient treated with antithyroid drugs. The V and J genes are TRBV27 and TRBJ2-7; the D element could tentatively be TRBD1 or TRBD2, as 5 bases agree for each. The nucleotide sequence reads TGTGCCAGCAGTTACCGGGACGGCCCCTACGAGCAGTACTTC. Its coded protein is CASSYRDGPYEQYF.